This TCR beta chain was obtained from a study of blood T cell repertoires in COVID-19. Study background: Acute and convalescent COVID-19 samples came from the United States, Italy and Spain. PBMCs, B-cell-depleted T cells, or T cells provided the cDNA or gDNA that made up the material.

Germline CDR1 SGHRS, CDR2 YFSETQ. V was shortened by 6 bases and J by 1 base, with 14 bases between the two germline ends. The CDR3 totals 15 residues. In the original analysis: Amplified reference gene primers provided the basis for estimating nucleated cell counts. Assay used: immunoSEQ multiplex PCR; TCRdb lists only in-frame clones, some missing. V and J calls and clone size are as listed in that table; D and trimming were resolved from the DNA. Here the sample spans some 260,000 clones, 82% being singletons. Sequencing used peripheral blood. V is TRBV5-1 and J is TRBJ2-1; D unclear. The TCR was taken from a woman older than 75 with active or convalescent COVID-19. The CDR3 sequence is CASKKQPASYNEQFF. CDR3 nucleotides: TGCGCCAGCAAAAAACAGCCTGCGTCCTACAATGAGCAGTTCTTC.